One sample yielded the 20 T cell receptor beta chains listed below, sequenced in a study of radiotherapy plus CTLA-4 blockade in lung cancer. The method was immunoSEQ multiplex PCR; TCRdb's version includes in-frame clones alone and lacks a portion of them. Of about 90,000 clones in the sample, about 78% were seen once. Sequencing was performed on peripheral blood, taken from a patient treated with radiotherapy plus ipilimumab. These TCRs come from a human donor with non-small cell lung cancer that progressed on radiotherapy plus ipilimumab.

The chain employs TRBV9 and TRBJ2-3; no firm D call. Germline V gene sequence: CDR1 SGDLS, CDR2 YYNGEE. This CDR3 comprises 13 residues. Trimming took 1 base from V and 2 from J, leaving 5 bases between them. CDR3 DNA: TGTGCCAGCAGCGTAAGTGTCACAGATACGCAGTATTTT. Amino acids: CASSVSVTDTQYF.

This chain uses TRBV4-1 with TRBJ1-2; TRBD1 matches at 9 bases. In germline, CDR1 is MGHRA, CDR2 YSYEKL. V shed 0 bases and J 4 bases; nucleotides not matched to a gene: 3. The CDR3 runs 15 residues. This chain's CDR3 is CASSQEGQGPYGYTF. The CDR3 coding sequence is TGCGCCAGCAGCCAAGAGGGACAGGGCCCCTATGGCTACACCTTC.

The chain uses TRBV5-1 and TRBJ1-1; no clear D. Trimming shortened V by 0 bases and J by 1 base, and 7 bases separated the two germline ends. Germline CDR1 and CDR2: SGHRS and YFSETQ. The CDR3 runs to 14 residues. This CDR3 reads CASSLEWANTEAFF. The CDR3 DNA reads TGCGCCAGCAGCTTGGAGTGGGCGAACACTGAAGCTTTCTTT.

The chain is built from TRBV14 and TRBJ1-1; D gene ambiguous. CDR1 and CDR2 from the germline V gene are SGHDN and FVKESK. V was pared by 10 bases and J by 5 bases, with 14 bases between. This CDR3 spans 12 amino acids. The CDR3 coding sequence is TGTGCCACCCGAATGCTGGGGACTGAAGCTTTCTTT. This translates into CATRMLGTEAFF.

This clone has more than one count but fewer than ten. The chain recombines TRBV9 with TRBJ2-7; D is perhaps TRBD1 (5 bases). Germline V CDR1 and CDR2: SGDLS, YYNGEE. Between the trimmed V and J ends, which lost 0 bases and 5 bases, there was a span of 9 bases. The CDR3 loop spans 13 amino acids. CDR3 region: CASSVEEGDEQYF. In DNA form, the CDR3 reads TGTGCCAGCAGCGTAGAAGAAGGGGACGAGCAGTACTTC.

V gene TRBV4-3 combines with J gene TRBJ2-7; maybe TRBD1 (6 bases). Looked up from germline, CDR1 is LGHNA and CDR2 is YSLEER. This CDR3 is 15 amino acids long. The V gene lost 1 base and the J gene lost 3 bases, with 13 bases spanning the gap. The CDR3 DNA reads TGCGCCAGCAGCCAAGGGGAAGAAGGGGGCTACGAGCAGTACTTC. Translation: CASSQGEEGGYEQYF.

The chain joins TRBV11-3 to TRBJ2-5; possible D gene TRBD2, 6 bases. Trimming took off 5 bases at V and 4 bases at J, with 14 bases between the two ends. The CDR3 loop spans 14 amino acids. From germline, CDR1 is SGHNT and CDR2 YENEEA. In nucleotides, the CDR3 is TGTGCCAGCAGCCCGCGACTAGTTGCAGAGACCCAGTACTTC. Its translation is CASSPRLVAETQYF.

This clone was detected only a few times. J is TRBJ1-2 and V is TRBV5-5; 8 nucleotides align to TRBD1. The germline V gene has CDR1 SGHKS and CDR2 YYEKEE (reference sequence). This CDR3 comprises 14 residues. The ends lost 4 bases at V and 8 bases at J; junction bases unmatched: 10. This chain's CDR3 is CASSPRGRPGGYTF. CDR3 sequence (DNA): TGTGCCAGCAGCCCCAGGGGGCGACCTGGGGGCTACACCTTC.

The chain carries TRBV2 and TRBJ2-1, with D possibly being TRBD2 (7 bases). Trimming took 8 bases from V and 4 from J, leaving 15 bases between them. The CDR3 is 14 residues long. Germline V gives CDR1 SNHLY, CDR2 FYNNEI. CDR3 DNA sequence: TGTGCCAGCGTTGGCGGGGGCTCTTACAATGAGCAGTTCTTC. Protein product: CASVGGGSYNEQFF.

The chain uses TRBV5-1 and TRBJ2-3; D is perhaps TRBD2 (5 bases). Germline CDR1 is SGHRS and CDR2 is YFSETQ. Trimming removed 5 bases from V and 1 base from J, with 14 bases in between. The CDR3 contains 15 residues. CDR3: CASSTGNTGTDTQYF. In DNA, the CDR3 is TGCGCCAGCAGTACCGGGAATACAGGCACAGATACGCAGTATTTT.

The rearrangement joins TRBV6-5 to TRBJ1-5; D is unresolved. The CDR3 is made up of 13 amino acids. V lost 5 bases and J 7 bases, leaving 12 bases between the germline ends. Germline loops: CDR1 MNHEY, CDR2 SVGAGI. The CDR3 coding sequence is TGTGCCAGCAGTCTCAGTAGTTGGCAGCCCCAGCATTTT. Translating it yields CASSLSSWQPQHF.

This clone came up once. CDR3 sequence (DNA): TGTGCCAGCAGTTTATCGAGGGAGGGTTGGGGTGGCTACACCTTC. Translated: CASSLSREGWGGYTF. The chain uses TRBV27 and TRBJ1-2; D unclear. Looked up from germline, CDR1 is MNHEY and CDR2 is SMNVEV (reference sequence). Trimming pared 0 bases from V and 7 bases from J, leaving 15 bases between. The CDR3 has 15 residues.

In DNA, the CDR3 is TGCAGCTATCCGCCAAAGGAGACAGATACATCCAGCCCTGAAAAACTGTTTTTT. Translation: CSYPPKETDTSSPEKLFF. The V call is TRBV29-1, the J call TRBJ1-4, with D possibly TRBD1 on 5 matching bases. V lost 8 bases, J lost 7 bases, and 32 bases lay in between. The CDR3 has 18 residues. Germline CDR1 is SQVTM and CDR2 is ANQGSEA.

The sample holds one count of this clone. This sequence joins TRBV6-6 and TRBJ2-5; D possibly corresponds to TRBD2 (5 bases). CDR1 and CDR2 (germline): MNHNY, SVGAGI (reference sequence). CDR3 length equals 13 residues. The germline V and J ends were trimmed by 7 bases and 0 bases, with 9 bases remaining between them. This chain's CDR3 is CASTTTNQETQYF. The CDR3 DNA follows: TGTGCCAGCACAACGACTAACCAAGAGACCCAGTACTTC.

The rearrangement joins TRBV7-2 to TRBJ2-7, with a weak D call TRBD2 (5 bases). The CDR3 consists of 16 residues. CDR1 and CDR2 (germline): SGHTA, FQGNSA. Trimming shortened V by 1 base and J by 4 bases, and 17 bases separated the two germline ends. CDR3 nucleotide sequence: TGTGCCAGCAGCTTAGAGGATAGTGCTTCGGGGTACGAGCAGTACTTC. Protein: CASSLEDSASGYEQYF.

The CDR3 loop is CASSLGQGASNQPQHF. In nucleotides, the CDR3 is TGTGCCAGCAGCTTGGGACAGGGGGCCAGCAATCAGCCCCAGCATTTT. The chain is built from TRBV11-2 and TRBJ1-5; 12 bases are a match to TRBD1. V shed 3 bases and J 1 base; nucleotides not matched to a gene: 1. Germline CDR1 SGHAT, CDR2 FQNNGV. The CDR3 is made up of 16 amino acids.

This chain connects TRBV11-2 to TRBJ2-7, with 7 bases fitting TRBD1. Germline CDR1 reads SGHAT; CDR2 reads FQNNGV. The CDR3 is made up of 15 amino acids. The V and J ends lost 6 bases and 0 bases, in that order; junction bases with no gene match: 8. The CDR3 DNA is TGTGCCAGCAGTTGGGACAGCCACTTCTCCTACGAGCAGTACTTC. Translated: CASSWDSHFSYEQYF.

The V and J genes are TRBV5-6 and TRBJ2-2; D uncertain. CDR3 length: 12 amino acids. Germline values: CDR1 SGHDT, CDR2 YYEEEE. The V end was cut by 4 bases, the J end by 7 bases, with 8 bases between. In nucleotides, the CDR3 is TGTGCCAGCAGCCTCTTCGGCGGGGAGCTGTTTTTT. Translating gives CASSLFGGELFF. Together with reference TRBV5-6 and TRBJ2-2, the CDR3 gives the full variable domain: DAGVTQSPTHLIKTRGQQVTLRCSPKSGHDTVSWYQQALGQGPQFIFQYYEEEERQRGNFPDRFSGHQFPNYSSELNVNALLLGDSALYLCASSLFGGELFFGEGSRLTVL.

CDR3 in amino acids: CASKPQGLAEFF. CDR3 sequence (DNA): TGTGCCAGCAAACCCCAGGGACTAGCGGAGTTCTTC. V usage is TRBV5-4 and J usage is TRBJ2-1, with 11 nucleotides matching TRBD2. The CDR3 runs to 12 residues. The V and J ends lost 6 bases and 14 bases, in that order; junction bases with no gene match: 7. Germline loops: CDR1 SGHNT, CDR2 YYREEE (reference sequence).

V is TRBV7-3 and J is TRBJ2-3; TRBD2 aligns across 10 bases. The V and J ends lost 2 bases and 4 bases, in that order; junction bases with no gene match: 0. CDR3 length equals 14 residues. Germline CDR1 is SGHTA and CDR2 is FQGTGA. This CDR3 reads CASSLGTSADTQYF. CDR3 bases: TGTGCCAGCAGCTTAGGGACTAGCGCAGATACGCAGTATTTT.